The entry that follows covers one T cell receptor (beta chain) sequence. Expressed TCRB transcripts were sequenced after all isolated RNA was converted to cDNA. Libraries were prepared by immunoSEQ multiplex PCR; TCRdb keeps only in-frame clonotypes and omits some of them. The sample lists about 360,000 clones, roughly 12% occurring once. This specimen comes from a study of beta chain features in type 1 diabetes. Trimming pared 4 bases from V and 10 bases from J, leaving 12 bases between. Per germline, CDR1 SGHRS and CDR2 YFSETQ. The length of the CDR3 is 12 residues. The sample taken for sequencing was naive CD4+ T cells from blood. This TCR derives from a man aged 18-30 years in good health. The gene calls are TRBV5-1 and TRBJ2-1, with D tentatively TRBD2 (6 bases). The CDR3: CASSLSGEEQFF. The CDR3 region has the DNA TGCGCCAGCAGCCTTAGCGGAGAAGAGCAGTTCTTC.